These T cell receptor beta chains were read from a single sample in a study of T cells in Graves' hyperthyroidism and ophthalmopathy. TCRdb re-called the multiplex PCR reads with MiXCR, one entry per CDR3 protein. The sample comprises about 270,000 distinct CDR3 sequences, roughly 22% of which are singletons, and around two thirds rests with the top ten. Sequencing was carried out using blood. The origin of the receptors is a man aged 25 to 45 with Graves' ophthalmopathy. Both conserved end residues are part of each CDR3. A D gene is named only where the DNA matches it firmly. For some rows the clone size is stated as once, few or many, or as a class when expanded; others skip it.

j_call d_call v_call clone_size cdr3_aa cdr3_nt
TRBJ2-4 TRBD1 TRBV19 few CASRSEDRASKNIQYF TGTGCCAGCAGATCGGAAGACAGGGCGTCCAAAAACATTCAGTACTTC
TRBJ2-7 TRBD1 TRBV3-1 many CASSRSGQGYEQYF TGTGCCAGCAGCCGATCCGGACAGGGTTACGAGCAGTACTTC
TRBJ2-5 TRBD2 TRBV18 - CASSPRRLADETQYF TGTGCCAGCTCACCACGGAGACTAGCAGACGAGACCCAGTACTTC
TRBJ2-1 TRBD2 TRBV6-1 few CATIGLAGTYNEQFF TGTGCCACCATAGGACTAGCAGGGACCTACAATGAGCAGTTCTTC
TRBJ2-1 - TRBV7-2 once CASSLRTGSYNEQFF TGTGCCAGCAGCTTAAGGACTGGATCCTACAATGAGCAGTTCTTC
TRBJ2-7 - TRBV11-2 - CASSFFDAGTSYEQYF TGTGCCAGCAGCTTTTTTGATGCAGGGACCTCCTACGAGCAGTACTTC
TRBJ2-4 - TRBV20-1 - CSARQDSGRNIQYF TGCAGTGCTAGACAAGATAGCGGAAGAAACATTCAGTACTTC
TRBJ1-1 - TRBV5-6 few CASSLGQPNEAFF TGTGCCAGCAGCTTGGGACAACCCAATGAAGCTTTCTTT
TRBJ2-5 - TRBV3-1 few CASSQDTRRGPWYF TGTGCCAGCAGCCAAGATACAAGACGGGGCCCCTGGTACTTC
TRBJ2-7 - TRBV6-2/TRBV6-3 - CASSSPIGQQYF TGTGCCAGCAGTTCCCCGATAGGCCAGCAGTACTTC
TRBJ2-3 - TRBV11-2 many CASSLRFGDTQYF TGTGCCAGCAGCTTACGATTTGGGGATACGCAGTATTTT
TRBJ2-2 TRBD2 TRBV10-3 few CAISEPREPESLGGSVTGELFF TGTGCCATCAGTGAGCCCCGAGAACCCGAGAGCTTGGGCGGGAGTGTTACCGGGGAGCTGTTTTTT
TRBJ1-5 - TRBV12-3/TRBV12-4 many CASLNTQGVTQPQHF TGTGCCAGTCTAAACACCCAGGGAGTCACTCAGCCCCAGCATTTT
TRBJ2-3 TRBD1 TRBV4-1 - CASSPGQLTDTQYF TGCGCCAGCAGCCCGGGACAGCTCACAGATACGCAGTATTTT
TRBJ2-2 - TRBV28 few CASSLPGSRTGELFF TGTGCCAGCAGTTTACCCGGATCAAGAACCGGGGAGCTGTTTTTT
TRBJ2-1 - TRBV30 - CAWTGYNEQFF TGTGCCTGGACAGGGTACAATGAGCAGTTCTTC
TRBJ2-2 - TRBV28 - CASSLPPWGVGTGELFF TGTGCCAGCAGTTTACCCCCGTGGGGGGTCGGTACCGGGGAGCTGTTTTTT
TRBJ2-7 TRBD1 TRBV6-2/TRBV6-3 - CASGTGGFEQYF TGTGCCAGCGGGACAGGGGGTTTCGAGCAGTACTTC
TRBJ1-5 TRBD1 TRBV18 few CASSPKGQPNQPQHF TGTGCCAGCTCACCCAAGGGACAGCCTAATCAGCCCCAGCATTTT
TRBJ2-7 - TRBV5-8 - CASSLGGRYEQYF TGTGCCAGCAGCTTGGGTGGGCGTTATGAGCAGTACTTC
TRBJ1-1 - TRBV5-8 few CASSLGVSGDTEAFF TGTGCCAGCAGCTTGGGTGTGAGTGGGGACACTGAAGCTTTCTTT
TRBJ2-1 - TRBV12-3/TRBV12-4 - CASRGPRIYNEQFF TGTGCCAGCAGAGGGCCCCGGATCTACAATGAGCAGTTCTTC
TRBJ2-1 - TRBV5-1 - CASSRGPAGVWRSYNEQFF TGCGCCAGCAGTCGCGGCCCAGCGGGCGTTTGGAGGTCCTACAATGAGCAGTTCTTC
TRBJ2-5 - TRBV3-1 many CASSQDSSAQYF TGTGCCAGCAGCCAAGACTCATCAGCCCAGTACTTC
TRBJ2-3 - TRBV28 - CASSLWSGTRGTDTQYF TGTGCCAGCAGTTTATGGTCGGGGACCCGAGGCACAGATACGCAGTATTTT
TRBJ2-1 - TRBV25-1 - CASSDSIYNEQFF TGTGCCAGCAGTGATTCGATCTACAATGAGCAGTTCTTC
TRBJ2-3 - TRBV6-2/TRBV6-3 - CASKGGRTTDTQYF TGTGCCAGCAAAGGCGGCAGAACCACAGATACGCAGTATTTT
TRBJ1-5 - TRBV5-1 few CASRSGEKENQPQHF TGCGCCAGCAGATCGGGGGAGAAGGAGAATCAGCCCCAGCATTTT
TRBJ2-7 - TRBV28 many CASSPLRTTYEQYF TGTGCCAGCAGTCCCCTACGGACTACCTACGAGCAGTACTTC
TRBJ1-4 - TRBV20-1 many CSVSGGEGVNEKLFF TGCAGCGTCAGCGGGGGCGAGGGGGTTAATGAAAAACTGTTTTTT
TRBJ2-7 - TRBV10-2 - CASSRSVYEQYF TGCGCCAGCAGTAGGTCTGTGTACGAGCAGTACTTC
TRBJ1-4 - TRBV30 few CAWSTGTNEKLFF TGTGCCTGGAGTACCGGGACTAATGAAAAACTGTTTTTT
TRBJ2-7 - TRBV28 many CASSFPTRGTQGTEQYF TGTGCCAGCAGTTTCCCTACCCGGGGAACGCAGGGAACCGAGCAGTACTTC
TRBJ2-3 TRBD2 TRBV9 few CASSPGTSGATDTQYF TGTGCCAGCAGCCCGGGGACTAGCGGGGCCACAGATACGCAGTATTTT
TRBJ2-7 TRBD1 TRBV11-1 - CASRSPGQGTREQYF TGTGCCAGCAGGTCCCCGGGACAGGGGACCCGAGAGCAGTACTTC
TRBJ2-2 - TRBV2 - CASSEWIGTGELFF TGTGCCAGCAGTGAGTGGATTGGCACCGGGGAGTTGTTTTTT
TRBJ1-4 TRBD1 TRBV28 - CASSKRTGANEKLFF TGTGCCAGCAGTAAAAGGACAGGAGCTAATGAAAAACTGTTTTTT
TRBJ1-2 - TRBV28 - CASSLGGSRNYGYTF TGTGCCAGCAGTTTGGGAGGTAGCCGGAACTATGGCTACACCTTC
TRBJ1-5 - TRBV20-1 - CSARDLSSNQPQHF TGCAGTGCTAGAGATCTCTCCAGCAATCAGCCCCAGCATTTT
TRBJ2-1 - TRBV6-1 few CASSESTVPNEQFF TGTGCCAGCAGTGAGTCGACGGTTCCGAATGAGCAGTTCTTC
TRBJ2-5 - TRBV7-3 few CASSLISSGGEETQYF TGTGCCAGCAGCTTAATCAGTAGCGGAGGGGAAGAGACCCAGTACTTC
TRBJ2-5 - TRBV19 few CASSSTEVVGETQYF TGTGCCAGTAGCTCGACAGAGGTCGTAGGGGAGACCCAGTACTTC
TRBJ2-3 TRBD2 TRBV2 many CASRNSGRPADTQYF TGTGCCAGCAGGAATAGCGGGAGGCCGGCGGATACGCAGTATTTT
TRBJ2-2 - TRBV2 few CASGRSETGELFF TGTGCCAGCGGGAGAAGCGAGACCGGGGAGCTGTTTTTT
TRBJ2-1 TRBD1 TRBV5-1 - CASSYEPPGQGRDEQFF TGCGCCAGCAGCTACGAGCCTCCGGGACAGGGGAGGGATGAGCAGTTCTTC
TRBJ1-3 - TRBV6-1 - CASSEARRNSGNTIYF TGTGCCAGCAGTGAAGCCCGACGGAACTCTGGAAACACCATATATTTT
TRBJ2-3 TRBD2 TRBV11-2 - CASSFSGGPDTQYF TGTGCCAGCAGCTTTTCGGGGGGACCAGATACGCAGTATTTT
TRBJ2-7 TRBD2 TRBV2 - CASSLLGRGAEQYF TGTGCCAGCAGCCTCCTTGGGCGGGGGGCCGAGCAGTACTTC
TRBJ1-6 - TRBV5-6 - CASSLYQGRYDSPLHF TGTGCCAGCAGCTTGTACCAGGGCCGGTATGATTCACCCCTCCACTTT
TRBJ1-5 TRBD1 TRBV30 many CAWSVGTGGEQPQHF TGTGCCTGGAGTGTAGGGACAGGGGGCGAGCAGCCCCAGCATTTT
TRBJ1-5 - TRBV18 - CASSPEQNQPQHF TGTGCCAGCTCACCCGAGCAAAATCAGCCCCAGCATTTT
TRBJ2-5 - TRBV7-3 - CASSLAGAEQETQYF TGTGCCAGCAGCTTGGCAGGGGCGGAACAAGAGACCCAGTACTTC